The rows below give T cell receptor beta chains drawn from one sample of a study of graft-versus-host responses after intestinal transplantation. The method was immunoSEQ multiplex PCR; TCRdb's version includes in-frame clones alone and lacks a portion of them. The top ten clones hold roughly 1% of a sample with some 97,000 clones, more than 85% of them seen once. Their target antigens are unknown. Source: unstimulated CD4+ T cells sorted from spleen or lymph node cells, taken before transplant. Receptors originate from a human donor who was the organ donor for an intestinal transplant. The CDR3 runs from the conserved cysteine through the conserved F or W. A D gene is named only where the DNA matches it firmly. Rows may omit the clone size; those that give it use once, few, many or a size class.

J: TRBJ1-1; D: NA; size: NA; V: TRBV28; DNA: TGTGCCAGCAGTCCCAAGATTAGGAGGGGAAAGACTGAAGCTTTCTTT; CDR3: CASSPKIRRGKTEAFF
J: TRBJ1-5; D: NA; size: NA; V: TRBV7-2; DNA: TGTGCCAGCAGCTTAGAGTCCTTAGGGCAGCGCCGCGATCAGCCCCAGCATTTT; CDR3: CASSLESLGQRRDQPQHF
J: TRBJ1-2; D: NA; size: NA; V: TRBV6-1; DNA: TGTGCCAGCAGTGAGATTATCTGGACAGAATCCAACTATGGCTACACCTTC; CDR3: CASSEIIWTESNYGYTF
J: TRBJ1-2; D: TRBD1; size: NA; V: TRBV11-2; DNA: TGTGCCAGCAGCCTGGGACAGTTTAACTATGGCTACACCTTC; CDR3: CASSLGQFNYGYTF
J: TRBJ2-7; D: TRBD1; size: NA; V: TRBV28; DNA: TGTGCCAGCACTGAAACAGGGGCTAGCGAGCAGTACTTC; CDR3: CASTETGASEQYF
J: TRBJ2-3; D: TRBD1; size: NA; V: TRBV10-3; DNA: TGTGCCATCAGGGGACAGAGCACAGATACGCAGTATTTT; CDR3: CAIRGQSTDTQYF
J: TRBJ2-7; D: NA; size: NA; V: TRBV30; DNA: TGTGCCTGGAGTTCTACCTACGAGCAGTACTTC; CDR3: CAWSSTYEQYF
J: TRBJ2-1; D: TRBD2; size: NA; V: TRBV10-3; DNA: TGTGCCATCAGACAAGGGACTAGCGGGGGTTATTCCCCCTACAATGAGCAGTTCTTC; CDR3: CAIRQGTSGGYSPYNEQFF
J: TRBJ2-1; D: NA; size: NA; V: TRBV7-9; DNA: TGTGCCAGCAGCTTAATCGGCGGACCTGCCTACAATGAGCAGTTCTTC; CDR3: CASSLIGGPAYNEQFF
J: TRBJ2-3; D: NA; size: NA; V: TRBV29-1; DNA: TGCAGCCAGTCACTGTTCCGCACAGATACGCAGTATTTT; CDR3: CSQSLFRTDTQYF
J: TRBJ2-3; D: TRBD1; size: NA; V: TRBV5-4; DNA: TGTGCCAGCAGCTTGGACAGGGGAGTTACAGATACGCAGTATTTT; CDR3: CASSLDRGVTDTQYF
J: TRBJ1-1; D: TRBD1; size: NA; V: TRBV19; DNA: TGTGCCAGTAGCGGACAGGGGTCGGGGACTGAAGCTTTCTTT; CDR3: CASSGQGSGTEAFF
J: TRBJ1-5; D: NA; size: once; V: TRBV19; DNA: TGTGCCAGTAGTATATTGAGGGGAAATCAGCCCCAGCATTTT; CDR3: CASSILRGNQPQHF
J: TRBJ1-3; D: TRBD1; size: NA; V: TRBV6-1; DNA: TGTGCCAGCAGGGTGGACAGGAGCTCTGGAAACACCATATATTTT; CDR3: CASRVDRSSGNTIYF
J: TRBJ1-5; D: TRBD1; size: NA; V: TRBV28; DNA: TGTGCCAGCAGTATTGGGACAGGGGGCTTTCAGCCCCAGCATTTT; CDR3: CASSIGTGGFQPQHF
J: TRBJ2-7; D: NA; size: NA; V: TRBV5-1; DNA: TGCGCCAGCAGCCCCGGCGATGAGCACGAGCAGTACTTC; CDR3: CASSPGDEHEQYF
J: TRBJ2-3; D: NA; size: NA; V: TRBV11-2; DNA: TGTGCCAGCAGCTTAGACGGGGGCAGCACAGATACGCAGTATTTT; CDR3: CASSLDGGSTDTQYF
J: TRBJ2-1; D: NA; size: NA; V: TRBV15; DNA: TGTGCCACCAGCAGAGGACAGGCTCCTTACAATGAGCAGTTCTTC; CDR3: CATSRGQAPYNEQFF
J: TRBJ2-5; D: TRBD2; size: NA; V: TRBV10-2; DNA: TGCGCCAGCAGTGAGGGCCTGGGCCGAACTAGCGGGGGGCGGGTCCTGGAGACCCAGTACTTC; CDR3: CASSEGLGRTSGGRVLETQYF
J: TRBJ2-7; D: TRBD1; size: NA; V: TRBV9; DNA: TGTGCCAGCAGCGTAAAGGGACAGGGCTACGAGCAGTACTTC; CDR3: CASSVKGQGYEQYF
J: TRBJ1-1; D: NA; size: NA; V: TRBV9; DNA: TGTGCCAGCAGCGTAGGGCTTGGGAGCACTGAAGCTTTCTTT; CDR3: CASSVGLGSTEAFF
J: TRBJ1-1; D: TRBD1; size: NA; V: TRBV28; DNA: TGTGCCAGCAGGGGGGGGACAGGGTCGAACACTGAAGCTTTCTTT; CDR3: CASRGGTGSNTEAFF
J: TRBJ1-1; D: NA; size: NA; V: TRBV5-6; DNA: TGTGCCAGCAGCTTGGTAGGGGGTCGGAAGAACACTGAAGCTTTCTTT; CDR3: CASSLVGGRKNTEAFF
J: TRBJ2-7; D: TRBD1; size: once; V: TRBV27; DNA: TGTGCCAGCAGTCCGATTTGGACAGGGGGGGGCTCCTACGAGCAGTACTTC; CDR3: CASSPIWTGGGSYEQYF
J: TRBJ1-1; D: TRBD1; size: NA; V: TRBV11-2; DNA: TGTGCCAGCAGCCACAGGGGTAACACTGAAGCTTTCTTT; CDR3: CASSHRGNTEAFF
J: TRBJ1-5; D: TRBD1; size: NA; V: TRBV19; DNA: TGTGCCAGTAGAACAGACAGGGGTGGCAATCAGCCCCAGCATTTT; CDR3: CASRTDRGGNQPQHF
J: TRBJ2-1; D: NA; size: NA; V: TRBV6-5; DNA: TGTGCCAGCCTGGGTCAAACCTACAATGAGCAGTTCTTC; CDR3: CASLGQTYNEQFF
J: TRBJ1-2; D: NA; size: NA; V: TRBV28; DNA: TGTGCCAGCAGTCAAACAAAGGCCTATGGCTACACCTTC; CDR3: CASSQTKAYGYTF
J: TRBJ1-2; D: NA; size: NA; V: TRBV18; DNA: TGTGCCAGCTCACCTCGGCAGATAAACTATGGCTACACCTTC; CDR3: CASSPRQINYGYTF
J: TRBJ2-3; D: NA; size: NA; V: TRBV18; DNA: TGTGCCAGCTCACCGCTACAGGGTAAAGTAGATACGCAGTATTTT; CDR3: CASSPLQGKVDTQYF
J: TRBJ2-5; D: NA; size: few; V: TRBV6-1; DNA: TGTGCCAGCAGTGAAGATAGGGTTCGTTCGGAGACCCAGTACTTC; CDR3: CASSEDRVRSETQYF
J: TRBJ2-2; D: NA; size: NA; V: TRBV29-1; DNA: TGCAGCGCCCATGGGCTAGCCGGGGAGCTGTTTTTT; CDR3: CSAHGLAGELFF
J: TRBJ1-1; D: NA; size: once; V: TRBV21-1; DNA: TGTGCCAGCAGCAAAGAGGGACAGCTAATCACTGAAGCTTTCTTT; CDR3: CASSKEGQLITEAFF
J: TRBJ1-2; D: NA; size: once; V: TRBV30; DNA: TGTGCCTGGATTCAGACCTCGCGAGGTAGTCTTGGCTACACCTTC; CDR3: CAWIQTSRGSLGYTF
J: TRBJ1-6; D: TRBD1; size: NA; V: TRBV19; DNA: TGTGCCAGCTCGCGGGACAGTTATAATTCACCCCTCCACTTT; CDR3: CASSRDSYNSPLHF
J: TRBJ1-1; D: NA; size: few; V: TRBV5-1; DNA: TGCGCCAGCAGCTTGGGTATAGGGTTGAACACTGAAGCTTTCTTT; CDR3: CASSLGIGLNTEAFF
J: TRBJ2-3; D: NA; size: NA; V: TRBV30; DNA: TGTGCCTGGAGTATGGGCAGCCTCTCCAGAGATACGCAGTATTTT; CDR3: CAWSMGSLSRDTQYF
J: TRBJ1-6; D: NA; size: NA; V: TRBV14; DNA: TGTGCCAGCAGCCCCCGACAGAATTCACCCCTCCACTTT; CDR3: CASSPRQNSPLHF
J: TRBJ1-5; D: TRBD1; size: NA; V: TRBV4-1; DNA: TGCGCCAGCAGCCAAGAAGGCGGACAGGGGGCTCAGCCCCAGCATTTT; CDR3: CASSQEGGQGAQPQHF
J: TRBJ2-3; D: TRBD2; size: NA; V: TRBV18; DNA: TGTGCCAGCTCACCCCCCCAGACTAGCGGGGGGGCGAGGGATACGCAGTATTTT; CDR3: CASSPPQTSGGARDTQYF
J: TRBJ2-1; D: NA; size: NA; V: TRBV5-1; DNA: TGCGCCAGCAGCTTCTACAATGAGCAGTTCTTC; CDR3: CASSFYNEQFF
J: TRBJ1-2; D: NA; size: NA; V: TRBV4-1; DNA: TGCGCCAGCAGCCAAGGGGTACAGGAGCTCCTTATTTTATATGGCTACACCTTC; CDR3: CASSQGVQELLILYGYTF
J: TRBJ2-7; D: TRBD1; size: NA; V: TRBV6-5; DNA: TGTGCCAGCACCGACCGGGACAGCTACGAGCAGTACTTC; CDR3: CASTDRDSYEQYF
J: TRBJ1-2; D: NA; size: once; V: TRBV19; DNA: TGTGCCAGTAGTATAATGCGCGGGGCTAGCTATGGCTACACCTTC; CDR3: CASSIMRGASYGYTF
J: TRBJ2-1; D: TRBD2; size: NA; V: TRBV9; DNA: TGTGCCAGCAGCGGACAAACGCTGACTAGCGGGGGGGCTCTGGACAATGAGCAGTTCTTC; CDR3: CASSGQTLTSGGALDNEQFF